A single T cell receptor beta chain is shown here with its context. Its target is unknown. Vbeta (60) and Jbeta (13) primers were used in the PCR. Libraries were prepared by immunoSEQ multiplex PCR; TCRdb keeps only in-frame clonotypes and omits some of them. The sample lists 180,000 or so clones, roughly 81% occurring once. This sample is drawn from a study of cytomegalovirus exposure and HLA in healthy donors. Study-wide background: There were roughly 80 million unique TCRs (from HLA-typed donors) in an early data release. Of the donors genotyped, some 400 in all, over 80% fell in the Caucasian-associated ancestry cluster.

Study conclusions and caveats: Roughly even sequencing depth across donors was the assumption behind the presence/absence analyses. Later on, an analysis found that several of the most significant clusters appeared to be linked to common viral pathogens, which included parvovirus B19.

The V and J ends lost 9 bases and 2 bases respectively, with 11 bases between them. The CDR3 consists of 12 residues. CDR1 MRHNA and CDR2 SNTAGT come from the germline V gene. J is TRBJ2-7 and V is TRBV6-4, with a weak D call TRBD1 (5 bases). The TCR sequence derives from a woman in her late teens or twenties in good health and CMV-seropositive. Sequenced sample: PBMCs. CDR3 DNA: TGTGCCAGGGCGGCGGACACCTACGAGCAGTACTTC. It specifies CARAADTYEQYF.